The present entry profiles one TCR beta chain with its context. The data are from a study of blood T cell repertoires in COVID-19. Methods used by the authors: It was from reference gene primer amplification that nucleated cell counts were estimated. The assay was immunoSEQ multiplex PCR, and TCRdb's table has in-frame clones only and misses some. V and J calls and clone size come straight from that table; D and trimming were deduced from the DNA. The sample includes some 290,000 clones, roughly 90% seen only once; the top ten take 2.5% to 3.5%. This CDR3 comprises 16 residues. The germline V gene encodes CDR1 MNHEY and CDR2 SMNVEV (reference sequence). V dropped 5 bases and J dropped 3; count of bases not matched to a gene: 13.

The chain carries TRBV27 and TRBJ2-7; 7 bases are a match to TRBD1. This TCR came from a woman aged 25 to 39 with COVID-19, enrolled during active disease. The specimen was peripheral blood. The CDR3 DNA is TGTGCCAGCAGTACCCTTCAGGGGGAAGTATACTACGAGCAGTACTTC. Protein: CASSTLQGEVYYEQYF.